Described below is a single TCR beta chain sequence and its context. This likely reflects a read error, since a far larger clone is one base away. Sequenced by immunoSEQ multiplex PCR; TCRdb stores in-frame clones only, minus some. The sample records about a thousand clones, approximately 84% being singletons. The sample is drawn from a study of somatic mutations in cytotoxic T cells in rheumatoid arthritis. The sequencing sample was made of CD8+ T cells sorted from blood. The clonotype comes from an older woman with rheumatoid arthritis.

CDR3 region: CASSSTGGSGYSF. The CDR3 bases are TGTGCCAGCAGTTCGACAGGGGGTTCGGGCTACTCCTTC. The V call is TRBV6-5, the J call TRBJ1-2; TRBD1 agrees at 9 bases. Germline V gives CDR1 MNHEY, CDR2 SVGAGI. CDR3 length equals 13 residues.